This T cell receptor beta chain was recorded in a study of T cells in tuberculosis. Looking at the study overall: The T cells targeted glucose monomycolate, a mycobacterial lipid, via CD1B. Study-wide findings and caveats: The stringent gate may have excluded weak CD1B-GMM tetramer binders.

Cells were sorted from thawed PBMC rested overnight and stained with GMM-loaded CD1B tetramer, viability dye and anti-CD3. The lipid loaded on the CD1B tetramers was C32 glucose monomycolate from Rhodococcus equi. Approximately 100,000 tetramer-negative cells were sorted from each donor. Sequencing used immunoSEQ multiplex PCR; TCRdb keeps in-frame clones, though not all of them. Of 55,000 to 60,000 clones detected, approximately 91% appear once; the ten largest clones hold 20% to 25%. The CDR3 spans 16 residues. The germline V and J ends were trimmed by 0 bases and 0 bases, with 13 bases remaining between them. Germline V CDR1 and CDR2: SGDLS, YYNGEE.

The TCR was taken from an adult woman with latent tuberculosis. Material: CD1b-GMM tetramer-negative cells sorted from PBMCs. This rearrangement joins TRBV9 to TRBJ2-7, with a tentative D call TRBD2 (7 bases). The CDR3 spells CASSVAGGTSSYEQYF. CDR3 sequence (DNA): TGTGCCAGCAGCGTAGCCGGGGGGACAAGCTCCTACGAGCAGTACTTC.